Detailed here is one T cell receptor beta chain. Trimming left V 6 bases short and J 4 bases short, with 12 bases between. Germline CDR1 and CDR2: SEHNR and FQNEAQ (reference sequence). This CDR3 spans 14 amino acids. This specimen comes from a study of T cell changes during pregnancy in multiple sclerosis. TCRdb's table, derived via immunoSEQ multiplex PCR, lists solely in-frame clones and lacks some. The table lists about 70,000 clones, over 85% of them singletons. This chain connects TRBV7-9 to TRBJ1-4; possibly TRBD1 for D (6 bases). This receptor was obtained from a female donor in good health, enrolled as a control in a pregnancy study. The input for sequencing was peripheral blood, taken in the second trimester of pregnancy. CDR3 residues: CASSIGQLNEKLFF. The CDR3 DNA reads as TGTGCCAGCAGTATCGGACAGCTTAATGAAAAACTGTTTTTT.